A selection of T cell receptor beta chains follows, all from one sample in a study of early T cells in non-severe SARS-CoV-2 infection. TCRdb reprocessed the 5' RACE reads via MiXCR and lists one record per CDR3 protein. The sample holds 100,000 to 130,000 distinct CDR3 sequences, 11% seen once. The sequencing input was whole blood. The receptors were sampled from an adult who was a healthcare worker with PCR-confirmed SARS-CoV-2 infection or an uninfected control (not recorded which). The CDR3 runs from the conserved cysteine through the conserved F or W. The D gene is left open where the match is weak. Clone size is not always given. Where it is, it says once, few, many or a class for expanded clones.

V gene,D gene,clone size,J gene,CDR3 length,CDR3 protein,CDR3 DNA
TRBV2,-,few,TRBJ1-4,13,CASIASGYEKLFF,TGTGCCAGCATCGCAAGCGGTTATGAAAAACTGTTTTTT
TRBV7-9,-,few,TRBJ1-5,15,CASSLGWGGNQPQHF,TGTGCCAGCAGCTTAGGCTGGGGGGGCAATCAGCCCCAGCATTTT
TRBV6-6,-,-,TRBJ2-5,14,CASSRSTNEETQYF,TGTGCCAGCAGCCGATCCACTAATGAAGAGACCCAGTACTTC
TRBV3-1,TRBD2,-,TRBJ2-7,15,CASSHGTSGQDEQYF,TGTGCCAGCAGCCACGGGACTAGCGGCCAAGACGAGCAGTACTTC
TRBV4-3,-,many,TRBJ1-3,14,CASSQDAAENTIYF,TGCGCCAGCAGCCAAGATGCGGCAGAAAACACCATATATTTT
TRBV27,TRBD2,-,TRBJ2-2,15,CASSSTWGGTGELFF,TGTGCCAGCAGTTCTACTTGGGGGGGCACCGGGGAGCTGTTTTTT
TRBV7-2,-,many,TRBJ2-3,13,CASSLNRVDTQYF,TGTGCCAGCAGCTTAAACAGGGTTGATACGCAGTATTTT
TRBV28,-,many,TRBJ2-1,14,CASSIGSSYNEQFF,TGTGCCAGCAGTATCGGAAGCTCCTACAATGAGCAGTTCTTC
TRBV4-1,TRBD2,many,TRBJ2-7,17,CASSQDPRWREPYEQYF,TGCGCCAGCAGCCAAGACCCGCGGTGGCGGGAGCCCTACGAGCAGTACTTC
TRBV6-2/TRBV6-3,TRBD1,few,TRBJ2-1,14,CARTRDRDVNEQFF,TGTGCCAGGACCCGGGACAGGGATGTTAATGAGCAGTTCTTC
TRBV7-6,-,many,TRBJ1-6,14,CASSLQGMNSPLHF,TGTGCCAGCAGCTTACAGGGGATGAATTCACCCCTCCACTTT
TRBV6-1,TRBD2,few,TRBJ2-7,14,CASTFSGSPGEQYF,TGTGCCAGCACCTTTAGCGGGAGCCCGGGCGAGCAGTACTTC
TRBV10-3,TRBD1,many,TRBJ2-7,13,CAITGTGGDEQYF,TGTGCCATAACCGGGACAGGGGGCGACGAGCAGTACTTC
TRBV20-1,-,many,TRBJ2-7,13,CSARAFDEYEQYF,TGCAGTGCTAGGGCCTTCGACGAGTACGAGCAGTACTTC
TRBV28,-,many,TRBJ1-4,14,CASSLQGINEKLFF,TGTGCCAGCAGTCTACAGGGTATTAATGAAAAACTGTTTTTT
TRBV28,-,few,TRBJ1-2,15,CASSLLKGQLYGYTF,TGTGCCAGCAGTTTGTTGAAGGGACAATTATATGGCTACACCTTC
TRBV13,TRBD2,many,TRBJ2-2,16,CASSSRGAGDTGELFF,TGTGCCAGCAGCTCTAGGGGAGCGGGAGACACCGGGGAGCTGTTTTTT
TRBV6-1,-,many,TRBJ2-5,12,CASTTGGETQYF,TGTGCCAGCACGACTGGGGGGGAGACCCAGTACTTC
TRBV3-1,-,-,TRBJ2-5,15,CASSPTLEKDKTQYF,TGTGCCAGCAGCCCTACCCTGGAGAAGGACAAGACCCAGTACTTC
TRBV28,-,many,TRBJ2-1,18,CASSARGSQGTGYNEQFF,TGTGCCAGCAGTGCCAGGGGTAGTCAGGGTACGGGGTACAATGAGCAGTTCTTC
TRBV28,-,few,TRBJ2-2,15,CASSWYKRVLGELFF,TGTGCCAGCAGTTGGTACAAGCGGGTGTTGGGGGAGCTGTTTTTT
TRBV20-1,-,few,TRBJ1-4,14,CSAVPGLSEKDLFF,TGCAGTGCTGTCCCGGGACTAAGCGAAAAGGACCTGTTTTTT
TRBV28,-,-,TRBJ2-1,12,CASRTGSHEQFF,TGTGCCAGCAGAACAGGTAGCCATGAGCAGTTCTTC
TRBV7-7,-,-,TRBJ2-5,13,CASSLDRQETQYF,TGTGCCAGCAGCTTAGACAGGCAAGAGACCCAGTACTTC
TRBV14,-,-,TRBJ1-5,13,CASSQGIDQPQHF,TGTGCCAGCAGCCAAGGCATAGATCAGCCCCAGCATTTT
TRBV19,-,many,TRBJ2-1,15,CASSAFADPYNEQFF,TGTGCCAGTAGTGCATTTGCGGACCCCTACAATGAGCAGTTCTTC
TRBV7-9,TRBD1,few,TRBJ2-4,16,CASSHTGAGAKNIQYF,TGTGCCAGCAGCCATACAGGGGCGGGTGCCAAAAACATTCAGTACTTC
TRBV20-1,-,many,TRBJ2-7,12,CSARDRLHEQYF,TGCAGTGCTAGAGATCGCCTACACGAGCAGTACTTC
TRBV7-9,-,-,TRBJ2-6,20,CASSPYYNAGFLMRANVLTF,TGTGCCAGCAGCCCGTATTACAACGCGGGATTCTTGATGCGGGCCAACGTCCTGACTTTC
TRBV5-1,-,many,TRBJ2-7,14,CASSFTTGIHEQYF,TGCGCCAGCAGCTTTACCACAGGGATCCACGAGCAGTACTTC
TRBV2,-,-,TRBJ1-2,14,CASRDFRQTYGYTF,TGTGCCAGCAGGGACTTTCGACAGACCTATGGCTACACCTTC
TRBV12-3/TRBV12-4,TRBD2,many,TRBJ2-7,15,CASSLGSGGVGEQYF,TGTGCCAGCAGTTTAGGAAGCGGGGGCGTGGGGGAGCAGTACTTC
TRBV28,-,-,TRBJ1-5,14,CASSFEWGNQPQHF,TGTGCCAGCAGTTTTGAGTGGGGCAATCAGCCCCAGCATTTT
TRBV18,-,many,TRBJ2-7,14,CASSHARGGNEQYF,TGTGCCAGCTCGCATGCCCGAGGGGGGAACGAGCAGTACTTC
TRBV5-1,-,-,TRBJ2-2,16,CASSPPTVPNTGELFF,TGCGCCAGCAGCCCGCCTACAGTGCCGAACACCGGGGAGCTGTTTTTT
TRBV7-9,-,few,TRBJ2-1,12,CASSAQGNEQFF,TGTGCCAGCAGCGCGCAGGGGAATGAGCAGTTCTTC
TRBV12-3/TRBV12-4,-,-,TRBJ2-3,12,CASRPRDLPQYF,TGTGCCAGCAGACCCCGGGACCTCCCGCAGTATTTT